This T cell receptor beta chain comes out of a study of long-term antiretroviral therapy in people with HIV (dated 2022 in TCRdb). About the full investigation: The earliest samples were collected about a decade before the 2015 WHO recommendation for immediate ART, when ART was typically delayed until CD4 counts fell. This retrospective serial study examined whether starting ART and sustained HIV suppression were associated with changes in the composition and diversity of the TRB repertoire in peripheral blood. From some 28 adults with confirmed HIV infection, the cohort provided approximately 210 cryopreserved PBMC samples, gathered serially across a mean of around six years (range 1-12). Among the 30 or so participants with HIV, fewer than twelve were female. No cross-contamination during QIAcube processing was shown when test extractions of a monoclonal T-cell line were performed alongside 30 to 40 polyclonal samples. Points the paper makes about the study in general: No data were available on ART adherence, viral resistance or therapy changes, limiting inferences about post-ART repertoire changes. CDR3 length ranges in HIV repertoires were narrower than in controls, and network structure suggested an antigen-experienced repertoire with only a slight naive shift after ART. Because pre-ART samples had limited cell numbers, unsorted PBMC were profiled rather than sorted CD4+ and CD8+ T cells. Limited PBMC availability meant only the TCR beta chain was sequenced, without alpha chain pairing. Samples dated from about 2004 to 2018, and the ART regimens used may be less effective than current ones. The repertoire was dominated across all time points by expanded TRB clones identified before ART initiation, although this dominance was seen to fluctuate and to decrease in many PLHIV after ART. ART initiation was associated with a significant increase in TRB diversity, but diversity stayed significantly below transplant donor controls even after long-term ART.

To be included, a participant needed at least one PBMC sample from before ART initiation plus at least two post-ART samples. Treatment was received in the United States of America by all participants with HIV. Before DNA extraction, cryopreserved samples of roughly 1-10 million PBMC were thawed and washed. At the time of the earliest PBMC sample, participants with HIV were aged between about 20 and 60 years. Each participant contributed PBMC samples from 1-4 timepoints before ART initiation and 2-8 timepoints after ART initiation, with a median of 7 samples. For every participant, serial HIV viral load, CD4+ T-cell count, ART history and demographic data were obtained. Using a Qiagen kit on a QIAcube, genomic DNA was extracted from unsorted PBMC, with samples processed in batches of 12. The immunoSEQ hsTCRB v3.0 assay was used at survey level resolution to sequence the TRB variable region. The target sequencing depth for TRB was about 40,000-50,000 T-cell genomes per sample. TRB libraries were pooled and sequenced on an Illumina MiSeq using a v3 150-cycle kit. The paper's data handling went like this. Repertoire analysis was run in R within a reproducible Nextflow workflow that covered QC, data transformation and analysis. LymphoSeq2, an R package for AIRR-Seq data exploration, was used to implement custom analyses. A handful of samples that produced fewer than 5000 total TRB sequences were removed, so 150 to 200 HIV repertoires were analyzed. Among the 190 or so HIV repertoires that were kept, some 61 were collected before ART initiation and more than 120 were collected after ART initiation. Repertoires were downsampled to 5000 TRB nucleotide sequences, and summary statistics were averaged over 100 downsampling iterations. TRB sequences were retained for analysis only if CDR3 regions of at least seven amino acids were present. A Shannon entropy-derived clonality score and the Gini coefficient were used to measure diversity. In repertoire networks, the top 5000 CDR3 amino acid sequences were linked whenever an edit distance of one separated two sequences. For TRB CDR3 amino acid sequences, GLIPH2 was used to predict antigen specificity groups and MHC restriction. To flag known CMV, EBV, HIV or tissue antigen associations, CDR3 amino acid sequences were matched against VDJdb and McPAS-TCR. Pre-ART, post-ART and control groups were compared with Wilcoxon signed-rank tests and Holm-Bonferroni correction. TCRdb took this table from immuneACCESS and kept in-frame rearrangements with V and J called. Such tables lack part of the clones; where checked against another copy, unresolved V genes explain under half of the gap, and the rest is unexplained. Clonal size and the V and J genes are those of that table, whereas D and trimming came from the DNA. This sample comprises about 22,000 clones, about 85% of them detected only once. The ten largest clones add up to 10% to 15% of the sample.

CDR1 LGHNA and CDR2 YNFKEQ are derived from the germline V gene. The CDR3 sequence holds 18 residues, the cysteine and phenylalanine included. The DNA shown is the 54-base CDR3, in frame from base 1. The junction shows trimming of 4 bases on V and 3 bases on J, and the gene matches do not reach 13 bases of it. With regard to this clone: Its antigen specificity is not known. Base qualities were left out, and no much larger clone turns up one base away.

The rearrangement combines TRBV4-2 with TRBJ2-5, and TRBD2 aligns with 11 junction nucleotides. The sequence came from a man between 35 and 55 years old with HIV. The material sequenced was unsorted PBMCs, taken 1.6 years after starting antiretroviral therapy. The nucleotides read TGTGCCAGCAGCCGTAGACTAGCGGGAACCCATGGGGAAGAGACCCAGTACTTC. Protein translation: CASSRRLAGTHGEETQYF.